Below are 17 T cell receptor beta chains sequenced from a single sample in a study of control samples from healthy donors and cancer patients (dated by TCRdb to 2019 to 2021). The library was built by means of the immunoSEQ multiplex PCR assay. The source is immuneACCESS, and TCRdb retained only in-frame sequences with V and J called. Part of the clones is not carried over; for the studies checked, unresolved V genes explain less than half of this, and the remainder is unexplained. This sample lists approximately 45,000 clones; 91% were detected once. Clones ranked in the top ten supply approximately 23% of the sample. The sequencing input was PBMCs. The receptors were gathered from a middle-aged woman with head and neck cancer.

Here the CDR3 DNA reads TGTGCCAGCAGCCGACAGGGGGCGAGCACAGATACGCAGTATTTT. It is translated as CASSRQGASTDTQYF. The genes are TRBV9 and TRBJ2-3; 10 positions agree with TRBD1. Germline CDR1 reads SGDLS; CDR2 reads YYNGEE. Trimming cost V 4 bases and J 0 bases; bases outside gene matches: 2. The CDR3 consists of 15 residues.

This chain uses TRBV3-1 (or the pseudogene TRBV3-2) with TRBJ2-7; D not resolved. The CDR3 consists of 16 residues. The germline V gene encodes CDR1 LGHDT and CDR2 YNNKEL (reference sequence). The germline V and J ends were trimmed by 1 base and 0 bases, with 13 bases remaining between them. CDR3 region: CASSQGLASSSYEQYF. The CDR3 bases are TGTGCCAGCAGCCAAGGGTTAGCCTCTAGCTCCTACGAGCAGTACTTC.

The CDR3 region is CASRGTAKHYEQYF. The CDR3 DNA sequence: TGTGCCAGCAGAGGGACAGCAAAACATTACGAGCAGTACTTC. This rearrangement joins TRBV28 to TRBJ2-7, with TRBD1 identical over 7 bases. The trim removed 6 bases at V and 4 bases at J, leaving 9 bases unmatched. Germline V gene sequence: CDR1 MDHEN, CDR2 SYDVKM. There are 14 residues in the CDR3.

The CDR3 DNA is TGTGCCAGCATCTCAAATTTAGCAGAATACAATGAGCAGTTCTTC. As protein: CASISNLAEYNEQFF. The chain links TRBV27 to TRBJ2-1; D uncertain. The CDR3 is made up of 15 amino acids. Germline V gene data show CDR1 as MNHEY and CDR2 as SMNVEV (reference sequence). Trimming took 7 bases from V and 4 from J, leaving 17 bases between them.

V is TRBV6-6 and J is TRBJ2-1; D gene uncertain. The CDR3 loop spans 12 amino acids. Germline V lookup: CDR1 MNHNY, CDR2 SVGAGI (reference sequence). V lost 6 bases to trimming and J lost 5 bases, with 8 bases between them. The CDR3 spells CASRGVNNEQFF. The CDR3 DNA reads as TGTGCCAGCAGGGGTGTGAACAATGAGCAGTTCTTC.

DNA of the CDR3: TGTGCCAGTAGTCTCACCGGGACGGGCAATCAGCCCCAGCATTTT. Translated, it gives CASSLTGTGNQPQHF. The chain has TRBV19 and TRBJ1-5; tentatively, D is TRBD1 (5 bases). The germline V and J ends were trimmed by 5 bases and 2 bases, with 13 bases remaining between them. The CDR3 has 15 residues. Germline CDR1 LNHDA, CDR2 SQIVND (reference sequence).

V gene TRBV7-9 combines with J gene TRBJ1-1; the match to TRBD1 covers 10 bases. The junction had 4 bases not matched to a gene; V was cut back by 5 bases and J by 1 base. CDR1 and CDR2 (germline): SEHNR, FQNEAQ (reference sequence). The CDR3 extends over 15 amino acids. The CDR3 spells CASSLRTGGNTEAFF. The CDR3 DNA is TGTGCCAGCAGCCTTCGGACAGGGGGGAACACTGAAGCTTTCTTT.

V gene TRBV29-1 combines with J gene TRBJ2-5; TRBD2 agrees at 7 bases. This CDR3 is built from 13 residues. With 2 bases clipped from V and 5 bases from J, the junction kept 5 bases outside the gene matches. Germline assignment: CDR1 SQVTM and CDR2 ANQGSEA. The CDR3 sequence is CSVEPGGGETQYF. The CDR3 bases are TGCAGCGTTGAACCGGGGGGAGGGGAGACCCAGTACTTC.

The genes are TRBV6-4 and TRBJ2-3; TRBD2 matches 9 bases. There are 15 residues in the CDR3. V lost 10 bases to trimming and J lost 3 bases; unmatched junction nucleotides: 11. Germline loops: CDR1 MRHNA, CDR2 SNTAGT. The CDR3 region has the DNA TGTGCCACCATAGCGGGGGAAGAGTTTACAGATACGCAGTATTTT. It translates to CATIAGEEFTDTQYF.

The rearrangement links TRBV7-2 to TRBJ2-7; no clear D gene. CDR1 is SGHTA and CDR2 is FQGNSA in the germline V gene. The CDR3 loop spans 13 amino acids. With 4 bases removed from V and 5 bases from J, the gap between germline ends came to 12 bases. CDR3 residues: CASSSLVLNEQYF. For the CDR3, the DNA is TGTGCCAGCAGCTCGCTGGTTCTTAACGAGCAGTACTTC.

The chain carries TRBV29-1 and TRBJ1-2; 8 bases line up with TRBD1. This CDR3 is built from 13 residues. Germline values: CDR1 SQVTM, CDR2 ANQGSEA. V gave up 7 bases and J gave up 4 bases; unmatched junction bases: 8. Written as DNA, the CDR3 is TGCAGCGGTGCGCCCGGGACAGGCTATGGCTACACCTTC. This gives the protein CSGAPGTGYGYTF.

The chain combines TRBV28 with TRBJ1-5, with 8 bases identical to TRBD1. The J segment lost 4 bases and the V segment lost 3 bases, leaving 8 bases of the junction unmatched. CDR1 MDHEN and CDR2 SYDVKM come from the germline V gene. CDR3 length equals 16 residues. As DNA, the CDR3 is TGTGCCAGCAGTTTGTGGACAGGGAGGGGAAATCAGCCCCAGCATTTT. It is translated as CASSLWTGRGNQPQHF.

This sequence joins TRBV6-5 and TRBJ1-3, with TRBD1 as a possible D gene (5 bases). Germline V gives CDR1 MNHEY, CDR2 SVGAGI. The CDR3 is 15 residues long. V dropped 7 bases and J dropped 0 bases, with 13 bases sitting between them. This chain's CDR3 is CASIRQGASGNTIYF. The CDR3 nucleotides are TGTGCCAGCATACGCCAGGGAGCCTCTGGAAACACCATATATTTT.

The V and J genes are TRBV29-1 and TRBJ1-1; D is unclear. The CDR3 contains 15 residues. The V gene's germline CDR1 is SQVTM and CDR2 ANQGSEA. Deletions cut 3 bases from V and 2 bases from J, with 16 bases between. As DNA, the CDR3 is TGCAGCGTTGAGGCTCTCGGTAAGGGAAACACTGAAGCTTTCTTT. Encoded protein: CSVEALGKGNTEAFF.

This rearrangement joins TRBV29-1 to TRBJ2-1; D perhaps matches TRBD2 (6 bases). With 4 bases removed from V and 0 bases from J, the gap between germline ends came to 22 bases. Germline lookup yields CDR1 SQVTM and CDR2 ANQGSEA. The length of the CDR3 is 18 residues. The CDR3: CSVGRGPGRQSSYNEQFF. CDR3 DNA sequence: TGCAGCGTTGGGCGGGGACCCGGGCGGCAAAGCTCCTACAATGAGCAGTTCTTC.

V gene TRBV19 combines with J gene TRBJ1-5; possible D gene TRBD1, 6 bases. Germline lookup yields CDR1 LNHDA and CDR2 SQIVND (reference sequence). The CDR3 loop spans 13 amino acids. V dropped 11 bases and J dropped 1 base, with 12 bases sitting between them. The CDR3 protein is CASRRGSNQPQHF. Here the CDR3 DNA reads TGTGCCTCACGCAGGGGCAGCAATCAGCCCCAGCATTTT.

Here the CDR3 DNA reads TGTGCCAGCAGTGAAGGAAGGTCAAGGGGGCGGTGGACCCAGTACTTC. This codes for CASSEGRSRGRWTQYF. This chain connects TRBV2 to TRBJ2-5; TRBD1 matches at 7 bases. With V trimmed by 1 base and J by 7 bases, 12 bases remained unmatched. The germline gives CDR1 SNHLY, CDR2 FYNNEI. CDR3 length: 16 amino acids.